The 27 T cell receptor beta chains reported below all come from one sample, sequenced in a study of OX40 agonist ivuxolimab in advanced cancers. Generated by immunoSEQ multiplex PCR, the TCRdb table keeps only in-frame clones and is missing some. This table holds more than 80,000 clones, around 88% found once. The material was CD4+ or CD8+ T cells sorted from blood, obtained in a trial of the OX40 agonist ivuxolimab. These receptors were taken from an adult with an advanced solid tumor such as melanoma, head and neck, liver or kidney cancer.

The CDR3 region has the DNA TGCGCCAGCAGCGGGACAGGGGGAACCTACGAGCAGTACTTC. Its protein product is CASSGTGGTYEQYF. This chain connects TRBV5-1 to TRBJ2-7, with TRBD1 identical over 11 bases. The CDR3 runs 14 residues. From germline, CDR1 is SGHRS and CDR2 YFSETQ. J gave up 2 bases and V 4 bases, and 2 bases lay outside the gene matches.

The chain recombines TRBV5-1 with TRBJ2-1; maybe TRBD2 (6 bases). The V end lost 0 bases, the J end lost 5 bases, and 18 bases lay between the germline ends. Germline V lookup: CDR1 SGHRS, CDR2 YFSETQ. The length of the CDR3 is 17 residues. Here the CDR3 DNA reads TGCGCCAGCAGCTTGGTTGGGGGGAACTCCGGGGACAATGAGCAGTTCTTC. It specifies CASSLVGGNSGDNEQFF.

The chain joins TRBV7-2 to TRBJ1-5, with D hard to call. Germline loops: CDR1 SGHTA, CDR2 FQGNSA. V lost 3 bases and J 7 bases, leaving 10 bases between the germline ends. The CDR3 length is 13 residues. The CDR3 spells CASSFGVYQPQHF. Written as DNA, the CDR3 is TGTGCCAGCAGCTTTGGGGTGTACCAGCCCCAGCATTTT. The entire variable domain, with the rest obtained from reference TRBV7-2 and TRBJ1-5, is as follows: GAGVSQSPSNKVTEKGKDVELRCDPISGHTALYWYRQSLGQGLEFLIYFQGNSAPDKSGLPSDRFSAERTGGSVSTLTIQRTQQEDSAVYLCASSFGVYQPQHFGDGTRLSIL.

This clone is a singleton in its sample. CDR3 sequence reads: CASSLGGATRETQYF. Written as DNA, the CDR3 is TGCGCCAGCAGCTTGGGGGGGGCCACGCGGGAGACCCAGTACTTC. The chain links TRBV5-1 to TRBJ2-5; the D gene could be TRBD1 or TRBD2 (6 bases each). The CDR3 sequence is 15 residues long. Between the trimmed V and J ends, which lost 0 bases and 5 bases, there was a span of 14 bases. Germline CDR1 reads SGHRS; CDR2 reads YFSETQ.

CDR3 nucleotides: TGCGCCAGCAGCTTGGGTGGGGGGCCCTACAATGAGCAGTTCTTC. Amino acids: CASSLGGGPYNEQFF. The chain has TRBV5-1 and TRBJ2-1; D is perhaps TRBD1 or TRBD2 (6 bases each). This CDR3 comprises 15 residues. Trimming left V 0 bases short and J 2 bases short, with 9 bases between. The germline V gene has CDR1 SGHRS and CDR2 YFSETQ.

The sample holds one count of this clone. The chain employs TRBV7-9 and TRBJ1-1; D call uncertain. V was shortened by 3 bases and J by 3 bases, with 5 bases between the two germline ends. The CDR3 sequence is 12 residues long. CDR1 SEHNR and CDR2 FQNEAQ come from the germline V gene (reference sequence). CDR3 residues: CASSFGHTEAFF. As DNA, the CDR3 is TGTGCCAGCAGCTTCGGTCACACTGAAGCTTTCTTT.

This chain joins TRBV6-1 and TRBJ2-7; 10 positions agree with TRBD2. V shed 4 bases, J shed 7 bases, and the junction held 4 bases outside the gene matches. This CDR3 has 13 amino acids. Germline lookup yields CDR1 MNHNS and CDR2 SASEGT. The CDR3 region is CASSGSGREEQYF. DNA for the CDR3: TGTGCCAGCAGTGGGAGCGGGAGGGAAGAGCAGTACTTC.

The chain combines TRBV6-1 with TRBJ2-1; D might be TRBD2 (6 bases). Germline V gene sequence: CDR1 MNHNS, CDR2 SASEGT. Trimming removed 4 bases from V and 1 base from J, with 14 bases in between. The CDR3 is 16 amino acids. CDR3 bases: TGTGCCAGCAGTGTTGGAGGGAGGAGGTCCTACAATGAGCAGTTCTTC. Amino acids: CASSVGGRRSYNEQFF.

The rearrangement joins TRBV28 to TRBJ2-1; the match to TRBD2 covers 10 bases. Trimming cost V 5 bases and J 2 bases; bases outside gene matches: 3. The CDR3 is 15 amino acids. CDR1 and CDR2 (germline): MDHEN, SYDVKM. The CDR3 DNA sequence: TGTGCCAGCAGTGTTACTAGCGGGACCTACAATGAGCAGTTCTTC. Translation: CASSVTSGTYNEQFF. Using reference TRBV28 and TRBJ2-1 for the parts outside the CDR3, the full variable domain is DVKVTQSSRYLVKRTGEKVFLECVQDMDHENMFWYRQDPGLGLRLIYFSYDVKMKEKGDIPEGYSVSREKKERFSLILESASTNQTSMYLCASSVTSGTYNEQFFGPGTRLTVL.

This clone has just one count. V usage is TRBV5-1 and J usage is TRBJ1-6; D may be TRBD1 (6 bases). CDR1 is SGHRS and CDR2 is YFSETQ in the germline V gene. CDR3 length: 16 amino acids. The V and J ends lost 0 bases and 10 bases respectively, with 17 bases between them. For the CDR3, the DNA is TGCGCCAGCAGCTTGGGATTACAGGGTTACGACTCACCCCTCCACTTT. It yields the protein CASSLGLQGYDSPLHF.

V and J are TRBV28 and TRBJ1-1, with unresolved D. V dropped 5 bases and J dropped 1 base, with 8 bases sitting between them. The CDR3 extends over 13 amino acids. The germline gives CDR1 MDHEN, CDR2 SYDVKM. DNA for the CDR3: TGTGCCAGCAGTCCCCCCGGGAACACTGAAGCTTTCTTT. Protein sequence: CASSPPGNTEAFF.

Written as DNA, the CDR3 is TGTGCCAGCAGTGCAGCGTACCAAGAGACCCAGTACTTC. Its translation: CASSAAYQETQYF. This sequence joins TRBV6-1 and TRBJ2-5; D ambiguous. V was shortened by 4 bases and J by 0 bases, with 6 bases between the two germline ends. Germline V CDR1 and CDR2: MNHNS, SASEGT. The CDR3 length is 13 residues.

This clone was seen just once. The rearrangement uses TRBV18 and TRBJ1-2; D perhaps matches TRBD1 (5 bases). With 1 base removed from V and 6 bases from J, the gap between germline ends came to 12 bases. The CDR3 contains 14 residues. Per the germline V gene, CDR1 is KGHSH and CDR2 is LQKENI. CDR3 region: CASSPLAGGNGYTF. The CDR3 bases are TGTGCCAGCTCACCACTAGCGGGGGGAAATGGCTACACCTTC.

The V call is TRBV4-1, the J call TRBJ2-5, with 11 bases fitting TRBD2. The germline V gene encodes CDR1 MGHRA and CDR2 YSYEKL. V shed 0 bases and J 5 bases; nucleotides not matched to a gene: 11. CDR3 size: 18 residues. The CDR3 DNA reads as TGCGCCAGCAGCCAAGACTCATACCATAGCGGGGGGGCGGAGACCCAGTACTTC. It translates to CASSQDSYHSGGAETQYF.

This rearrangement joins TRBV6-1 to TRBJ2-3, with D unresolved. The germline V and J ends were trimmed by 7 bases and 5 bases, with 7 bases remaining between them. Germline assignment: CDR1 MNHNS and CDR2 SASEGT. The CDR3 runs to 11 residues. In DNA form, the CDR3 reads TGTGCCAGCAATATGAGAGATACGCAGTATTTT. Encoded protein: CASNMRDTQYF.

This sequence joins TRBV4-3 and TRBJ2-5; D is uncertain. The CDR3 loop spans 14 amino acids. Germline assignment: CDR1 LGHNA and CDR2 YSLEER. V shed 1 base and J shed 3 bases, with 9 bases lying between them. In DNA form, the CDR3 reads TGCGCCAGCAGCCAAGCCGGACGGGAAGAGACCCAGTACTTC. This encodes CASSQAGREETQYF.

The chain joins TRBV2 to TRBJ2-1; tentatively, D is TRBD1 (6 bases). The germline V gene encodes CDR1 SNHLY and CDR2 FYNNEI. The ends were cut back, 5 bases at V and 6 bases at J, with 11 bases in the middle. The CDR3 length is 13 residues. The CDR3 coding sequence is TGTGCCAGCAGTTCACAGGGAATCAATGAGCAGTTCTTC. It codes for CASSSQGINEQFF.

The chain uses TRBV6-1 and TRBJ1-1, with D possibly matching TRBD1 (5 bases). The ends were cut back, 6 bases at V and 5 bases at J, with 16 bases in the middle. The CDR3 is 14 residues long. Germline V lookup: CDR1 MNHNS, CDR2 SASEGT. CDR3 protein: CASSLNLGQTEAFF. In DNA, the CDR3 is TGTGCCAGCAGCTTAAATTTGGGGCAGACTGAAGCTTTCTTT.

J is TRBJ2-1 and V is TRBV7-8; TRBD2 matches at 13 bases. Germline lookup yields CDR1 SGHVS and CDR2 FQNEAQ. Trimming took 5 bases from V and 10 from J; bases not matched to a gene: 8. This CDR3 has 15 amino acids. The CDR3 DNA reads TGTGCCAGCAGCGTACTAGCGGGGGGGCCCGGGGAGCAGTTCTTC. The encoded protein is CASSVLAGGPGEQFF.

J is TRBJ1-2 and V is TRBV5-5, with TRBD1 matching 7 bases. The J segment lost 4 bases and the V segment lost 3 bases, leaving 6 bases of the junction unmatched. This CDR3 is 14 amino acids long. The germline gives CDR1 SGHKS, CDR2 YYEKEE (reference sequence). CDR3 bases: TGTGCCAGCAGCTCCACGGGACAGTCCTATGGCTACACCTTC. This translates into CASSSTGQSYGYTF.

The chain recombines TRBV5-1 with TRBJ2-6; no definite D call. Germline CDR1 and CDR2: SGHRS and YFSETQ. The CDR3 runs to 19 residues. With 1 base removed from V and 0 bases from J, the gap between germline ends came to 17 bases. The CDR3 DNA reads TGCGCCAGCAGCTTGACCCCTTCGACCGCCAGCTCTGGGGCCAACGTCCTGACTTTC. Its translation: CASSLTPSTASSGANVLTF.

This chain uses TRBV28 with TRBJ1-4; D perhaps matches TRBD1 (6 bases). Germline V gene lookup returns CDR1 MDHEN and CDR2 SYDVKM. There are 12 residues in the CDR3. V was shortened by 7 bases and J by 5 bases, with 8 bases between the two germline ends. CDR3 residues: CASTTGNEKLFF. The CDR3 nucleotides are TGTGCCAGCACCACAGGGAATGAAAAACTGTTTTTT.

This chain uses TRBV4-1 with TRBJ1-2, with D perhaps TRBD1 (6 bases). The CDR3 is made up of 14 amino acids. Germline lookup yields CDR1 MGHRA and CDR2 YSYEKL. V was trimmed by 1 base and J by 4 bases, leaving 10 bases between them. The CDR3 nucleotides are TGCGCCAGCAGCCAAGGGGAGGGGGTCTATGGCTACACCTTC. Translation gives CASSQGEGVYGYTF.

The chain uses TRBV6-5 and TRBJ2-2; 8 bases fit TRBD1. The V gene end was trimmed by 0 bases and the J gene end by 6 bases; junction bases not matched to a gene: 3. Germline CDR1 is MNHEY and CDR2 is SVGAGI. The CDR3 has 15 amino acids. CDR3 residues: CASSYSDRDAGELFF. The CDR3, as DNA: TGTGCCAGCAGTTACTCGGACAGGGATGCCGGGGAGCTGTTTTTT.

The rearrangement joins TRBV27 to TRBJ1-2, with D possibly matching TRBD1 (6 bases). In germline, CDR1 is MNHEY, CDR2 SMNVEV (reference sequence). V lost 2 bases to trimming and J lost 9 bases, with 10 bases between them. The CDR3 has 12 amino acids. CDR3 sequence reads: CASSLQGLSYTF. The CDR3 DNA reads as TGTGCCAGCAGTTTACAGGGGCTGAGCTACACCTTC.

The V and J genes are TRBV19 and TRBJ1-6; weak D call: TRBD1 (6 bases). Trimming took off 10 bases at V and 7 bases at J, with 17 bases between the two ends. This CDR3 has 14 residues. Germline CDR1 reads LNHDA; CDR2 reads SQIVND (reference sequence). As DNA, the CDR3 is TGTGCCACCCAGACAGGTATAAGGAATTCACCCCTCCACTTT. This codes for CATQTGIRNSPLHF.

The CDR3, as DNA: TGTGCCAGCACCCCAGGGGGCGGGTCGGACACTGAAGCTTTCTTT. It encodes CASTPGGGSDTEAFF. The chain couples TRBV7-8 to TRBJ1-1, with 8 bases matching TRBD1. CDR1 is SGHVS and CDR2 is FQNEAQ in the germline V gene. This CDR3 region has 15 residues. V lost 7 bases and J lost 3; bases outside the gene matches: 10.